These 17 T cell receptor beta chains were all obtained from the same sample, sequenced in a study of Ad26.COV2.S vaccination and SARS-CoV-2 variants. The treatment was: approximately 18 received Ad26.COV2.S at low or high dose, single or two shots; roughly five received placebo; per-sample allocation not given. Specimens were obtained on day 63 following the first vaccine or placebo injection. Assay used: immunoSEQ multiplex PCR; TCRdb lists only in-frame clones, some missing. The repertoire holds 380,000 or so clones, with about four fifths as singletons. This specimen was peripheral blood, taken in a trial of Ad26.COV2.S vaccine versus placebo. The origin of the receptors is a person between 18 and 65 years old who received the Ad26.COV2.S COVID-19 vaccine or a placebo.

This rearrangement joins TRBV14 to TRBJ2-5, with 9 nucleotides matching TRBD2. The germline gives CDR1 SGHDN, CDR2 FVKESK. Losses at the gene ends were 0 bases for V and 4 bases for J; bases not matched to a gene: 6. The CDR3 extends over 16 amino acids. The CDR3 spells CASSQDSGRIRETQYF. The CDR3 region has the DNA TGTGCCAGCAGCCAAGATAGCGGGAGAATAAGAGAGACCCAGTACTTC.

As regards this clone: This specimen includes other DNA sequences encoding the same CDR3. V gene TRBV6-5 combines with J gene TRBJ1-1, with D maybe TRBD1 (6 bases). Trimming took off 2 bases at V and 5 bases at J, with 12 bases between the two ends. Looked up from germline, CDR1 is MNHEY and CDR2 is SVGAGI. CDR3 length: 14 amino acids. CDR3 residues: CASSYEGRGTEAFF. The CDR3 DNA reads TGTGCCAGCAGTTACGAGGGGAGGGGGACTGAAGCTTTCTTT.

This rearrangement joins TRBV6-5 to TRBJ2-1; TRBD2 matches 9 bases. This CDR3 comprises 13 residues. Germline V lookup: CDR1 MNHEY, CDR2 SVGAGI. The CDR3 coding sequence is TGTGTAGCCGGGACTAGCTACGTAGGGGAGCAGTTCTTC. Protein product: CVAGTSYVGEQFF.

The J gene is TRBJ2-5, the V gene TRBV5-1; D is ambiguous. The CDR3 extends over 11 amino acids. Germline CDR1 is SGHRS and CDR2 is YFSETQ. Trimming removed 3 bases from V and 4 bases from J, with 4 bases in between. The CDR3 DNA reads TGCGCCAGCAGCTCGACAGAGACCCAGTACTTC. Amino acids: CASSSTETQYF.

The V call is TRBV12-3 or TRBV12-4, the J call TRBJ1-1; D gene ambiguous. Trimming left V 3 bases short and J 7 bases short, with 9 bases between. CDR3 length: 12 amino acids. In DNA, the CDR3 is TGTGCCAGCAGTTTCGGGCCGCTTGAAGCTTTCTTT. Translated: CASSFGPLEAFF.

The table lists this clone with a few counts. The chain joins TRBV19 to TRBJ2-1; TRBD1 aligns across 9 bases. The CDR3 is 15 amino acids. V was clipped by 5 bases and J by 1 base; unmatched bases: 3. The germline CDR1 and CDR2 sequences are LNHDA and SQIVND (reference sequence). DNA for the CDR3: TGTGCCAGTAGTGCGGGGACAGGGTCCTACAATGAGCAGTTCTTC. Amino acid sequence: CASSAGTGSYNEQFF.

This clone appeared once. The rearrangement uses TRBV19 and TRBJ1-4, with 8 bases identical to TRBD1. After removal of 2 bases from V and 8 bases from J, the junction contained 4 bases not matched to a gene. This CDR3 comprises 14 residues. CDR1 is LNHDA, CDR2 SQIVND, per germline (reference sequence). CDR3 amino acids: CASSIRTGWEKLFF. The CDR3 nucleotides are TGTGCCAGTAGTATAAGGACAGGGTGGGAAAAACTGTTTTTT.

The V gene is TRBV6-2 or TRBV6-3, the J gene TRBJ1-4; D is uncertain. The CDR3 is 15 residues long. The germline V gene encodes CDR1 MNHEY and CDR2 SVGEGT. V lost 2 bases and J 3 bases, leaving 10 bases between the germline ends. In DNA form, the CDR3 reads TGTGCCAGCAGTTACGGTGGTGGATCTAATGAAAAACTGTTTTTT. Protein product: CASSYGGGSNEKLFF.

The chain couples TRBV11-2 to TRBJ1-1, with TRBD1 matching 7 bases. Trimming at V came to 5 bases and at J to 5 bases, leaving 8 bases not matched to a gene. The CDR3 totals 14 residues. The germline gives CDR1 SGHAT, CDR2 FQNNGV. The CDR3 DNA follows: TGTGCCAGCAGCCCCTCGACAGGGAGGACTGAAGCTTTCTTT. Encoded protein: CASSPSTGRTEAFF.

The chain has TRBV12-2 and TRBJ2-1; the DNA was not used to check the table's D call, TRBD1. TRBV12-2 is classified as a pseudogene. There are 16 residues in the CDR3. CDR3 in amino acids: CASRLTTYSSYNEQFF. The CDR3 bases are TGTGCAAGTCGCTTAACCACGTACAGCTCCTACAATGAGCAGTTCTTC.

The CDR3 DNA sequence: TGTGCCAGCAGCCGGGGGTTCGGGGGGGCTAGCACAGATACGCAGTATTTT. Translation gives CASSRGFGGASTDTQYF. The J gene is TRBJ2-3, the V gene TRBV3-1 (or the pseudogene TRBV3-2); TRBD2 matches at 8 bases. Losses at the gene ends were 4 bases for V and 0 bases for J; bases not matched to a gene: 9. The germline V gene has CDR1 LGHDT and CDR2 YNNKEL (reference sequence). The CDR3 extends over 17 amino acids.

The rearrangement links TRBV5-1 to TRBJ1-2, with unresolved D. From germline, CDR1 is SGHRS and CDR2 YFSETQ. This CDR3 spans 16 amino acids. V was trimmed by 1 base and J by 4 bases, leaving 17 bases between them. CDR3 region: CASSLRESVGSYGYTF. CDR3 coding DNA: TGCGCCAGCAGCTTGCGGGAAAGTGTCGGTTCCTATGGCTACACCTTC.

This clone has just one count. The CDR3 sequence is CASSVGTGFSDTQYF. CDR3 nucleotide sequence: TGTGCCAGCAGCGTTGGAACAGGGTTCTCAGATACGCAGTATTTT. The J gene is TRBJ2-3, the V gene TRBV9; the D gene is possibly TRBD1 (6 bases). Germline V gives CDR1 SGDLS, CDR2 YYNGEE. The CDR3 is 15 residues long. Trimming removed 2 bases from V and 4 bases from J, with 14 bases in between.

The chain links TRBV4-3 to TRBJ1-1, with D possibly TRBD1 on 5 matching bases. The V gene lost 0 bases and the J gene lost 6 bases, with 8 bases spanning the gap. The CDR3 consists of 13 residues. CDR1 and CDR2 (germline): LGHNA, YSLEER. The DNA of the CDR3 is TGCGCCAGCAGCCAAGAAATGGGGGCTGAAGCTTTCTTT. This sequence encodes CASSQEMGAEAFF.

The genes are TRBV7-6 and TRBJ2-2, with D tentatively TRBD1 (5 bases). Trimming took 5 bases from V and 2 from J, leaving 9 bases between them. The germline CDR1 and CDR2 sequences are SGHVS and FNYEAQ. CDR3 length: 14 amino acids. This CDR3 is CASSKQVNTGELFF. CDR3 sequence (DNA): TGTGCCAGCAGCAAACAGGTTAACACCGGGGAGCTGTTTTTT.

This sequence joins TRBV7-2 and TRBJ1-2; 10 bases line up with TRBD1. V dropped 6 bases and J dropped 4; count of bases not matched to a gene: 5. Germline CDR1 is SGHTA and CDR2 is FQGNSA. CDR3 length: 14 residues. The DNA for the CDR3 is TGTGCCAGCAGGGACCGGACAGGGGGCTATGGCTACACCTTC. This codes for CASRDRTGGYGYTF.

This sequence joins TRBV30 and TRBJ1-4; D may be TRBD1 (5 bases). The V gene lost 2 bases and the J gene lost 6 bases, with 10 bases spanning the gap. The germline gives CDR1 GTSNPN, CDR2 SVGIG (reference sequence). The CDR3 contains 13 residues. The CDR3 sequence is CAWSQPGDEKLFF. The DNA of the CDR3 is TGTGCCTGGAGTCAACCGGGGGATGAAAAACTGTTTTTT.